The clone carrying this T cell receptor (beta chain) was recorded a few times. Antigen unknown. An absence of ophthalmopathy progression within 18 months meant stable Graves' hyperthyroidism. A 10 ml volume of fresh peripheral blood provided the PBMCs. This sample is part of a study of T cells in Graves' hyperthyroidism and ophthalmopathy. Regions amplified from RNA transcripts were the TCR beta CDR3 regions. HTBI primers drove first-round RT-PCR of the TCR CDR3. TCRdb analysed the multiplex PCR reads with MiXCR anew, one entry per CDR3 protein. The sample includes 370,000 or so distinct CDR3 sequences, roughly 25% of them seen just once. Study-level points and caveats: Ophthalmopathy was told apart from stable hyperthyroidism by a 13 V-J model. Ophthalmopathy, as predicted by the model, came a median 6.5 months after the prediction.

The sequence was collected from a man aged 50-60 years with Graves' hyperthyroidism. The source material was blood.

As DNA, the CDR3 is TGTGCCACCAGTTCAGGGGGCCAGCCCCAGCATTTT. It yields the protein CATSSGGQPQHF. This chain connects TRBV24-1 to TRBJ1-5; TRBD1 agrees at 8 bases. The V gene end was trimmed by 6 bases and the J gene end by 7 bases; junction bases not matched to a gene: 1. CDR1 is KGHDR, CDR2 SFDVKD, per germline. The CDR3 is 12 residues long.